The rows below give T cell receptor beta chains drawn from one sample of a study of blood T cell repertoires in COVID-19. Assay: immunoSEQ multiplex PCR; the TCRdb copy retains only in-frame clones and omits some. The table records some 220,000 clones, about 83% of them present only once. Sample: peripheral blood. These TCRs come from a human donor in a cohort sampled during active COVID-19. The CDR3 runs from the conserved cysteine through the conserved F or W. The order of the fields is clone size, J gene, V gene, D gene, CDR3 DNA, CDR3 protein. D genes are given only for firm matches. Some rows mark clone size as missing; the rest say once, few, many or name a class of expanded clone.

clone size: few
J gene: TRBJ1-5
V gene: TRBV7-3
D gene: -
CDR3 DNA: TGTGCCAGCAGCTTACCCAGGACAGATAGCAATCAGCCCCAGCATTTT
CDR3 protein: CASSLPRTDSNQPQHF

clone size: once
J gene: TRBJ2-3
V gene: TRBV21-1
D gene: -
CDR3 DNA: TGTGCCAGCAGCTTACAGGGTGTAACAGATACGCAGTATTTT
CDR3 protein: CASSLQGVTDTQYF

clone size: few
J gene: TRBJ1-6
V gene: TRBV19
D gene: -
CDR3 DNA: TGTGCCAGTAGTATTTTCCATCTACAGGGTGCCAAGTCCTATAATTCACCCCTCCACTTT
CDR3 protein: CASSIFHLQGAKSYNSPLHF

clone size: -
J gene: TRBJ1-3
V gene: TRBV12-3/TRBV12-4
D gene: -
CDR3 DNA: TGTGCCAGCAGCTCCGCTGGAAACACCATATATTTT
CDR3 protein: CASSSAGNTIYF

clone size: -
J gene: TRBJ1-1
V gene: TRBV5-1
D gene: TRBD1
CDR3 DNA: TGCGCCAGCAGCTTACCAAGACAGGGTCTGAACACTGAAGCTTTCTTT
CDR3 protein: CASSLPRQGLNTEAFF

clone size: -
J gene: TRBJ2-7
V gene: TRBV11-2
D gene: TRBD2
CDR3 DNA: TGTGCCAGCAGCTTTCGACTAGCGGGGGGGCCTACCTACGAGCAGTACTTC
CDR3 protein: CASSFRLAGGPTYEQYF

clone size: -
J gene: TRBJ2-1
V gene: TRBV18
D gene: TRBD1
CDR3 DNA: TGTGCCAGCTCTCTCGGACAGGGACGCAACAATGAGCAGTTCTTC
CDR3 protein: CASSLGQGRNNEQFF

clone size: -
J gene: TRBJ2-3
V gene: TRBV6-5
D gene: -
CDR3 DNA: TGTGCCAGCAGTCCGATTAACATTGATACGCAGTATTTT
CDR3 protein: CASSPINIDTQYF

clone size: -
J gene: TRBJ1-1
V gene: TRBV30
D gene: -
CDR3 DNA: TGTGCCTGGAGTCCGGGGAACACTGAAGCTTTCTTT
CDR3 protein: CAWSPGNTEAFF

clone size: -
J gene: TRBJ1-6
V gene: TRBV5-4
D gene: -
CDR3 DNA: TGTGCCAGCAGCTTGGATAATAATTCACCCCTCCACTTT
CDR3 protein: CASSLDNNSPLHF

clone size: -
J gene: TRBJ2-7
V gene: TRBV27
D gene: TRBD1
CDR3 DNA: TGTGCCAGCAGCGACAGGGGGTTATCCTACGAGCAGTACTTC
CDR3 protein: CASSDRGLSYEQYF

clone size: -
J gene: TRBJ2-7
V gene: TRBV5-4
D gene: TRBD2
CDR3 DNA: TGTGCCAGCAGCTTGATAGCGGGAGGGCAGGAGCAGTACTTC
CDR3 protein: CASSLIAGGQEQYF

clone size: -
J gene: TRBJ2-5
V gene: TRBV5-1
D gene: TRBD1
CDR3 DNA: TGCGCCAGCAGCTTGAGGGTGACAGGGGGGACCCAGTACTTC
CDR3 protein: CASSLRVTGGTQYF

clone size: -
J gene: TRBJ2-5
V gene: TRBV28
D gene: -
CDR3 DNA: TGTGCCAGCAGTTTAGCTCTACGAGGAGAGACCCAGTACTTC
CDR3 protein: CASSLALRGETQYF

clone size: -
J gene: TRBJ2-7
V gene: TRBV27
D gene: TRBD2
CDR3 DNA: TGTGCCAGCAGACTTACTAGCGGCCCCTACGAGCAGTACTTC
CDR3 protein: CASRLTSGPYEQYF